Listed here are 9 T cell receptor beta chains from one sample, sequenced in a study of Ad26.COV2.S vaccination and SARS-CoV-2 variants. The treatment is: around 19 received Ad26.COV2.S at low or high dose, single or two shots; five or six received placebo; per-sample allocation not given. Sampling was done on day 63 after the first vaccine or placebo injection. Assay used: immunoSEQ multiplex PCR; TCRdb lists only in-frame clones, some missing. Counted here are 300,000 to 500,000 clones, roughly nine tenths occurring once; the ten biggest clones make up 3% to 3.5%. The sequences come from peripheral blood, collected in a trial of Ad26.COV2.S vaccine versus placebo. The receptor source for this set is a person aged 18 to 65 who received the Ad26.COV2.S COVID-19 vaccine or a placebo.

V gene TRBV19 combines with J gene TRBJ1-1; 8 nucleotides align to TRBD1. The CDR3 sequence is 14 residues long. V was pared by 4 bases and J by 5 bases, with 6 bases of the junction left unmatched. Germline-derived CDR1 and CDR2 are LNHDA and SQIVND (reference sequence). The CDR3 coding sequence is TGTGCCAGTAGTAATCCAGGGGGCCGTACTGAAGCTTTCTTT. It specifies CASSNPGGRTEAFF.

This clone was counted once. The chain links TRBV7-2 to TRBJ1-1; the D gene is possibly TRBD1 (5 bases). This CDR3 comprises 15 residues. Germline CDR1 reads SGHTA; CDR2 reads FQGNSA. V dropped 1 base and J dropped 4 bases, with 13 bases sitting between them. The CDR3 here is CASSLVSVGVTEAFF. The DNA of the CDR3 is TGTGCCAGCAGCTTAGTCTCGGTAGGGGTCACTGAAGCTTTCTTT.

Note on this clone: The sample contains more than one DNA sequence encoding this CDR3. This chain joins TRBV3-1 (or the pseudogene TRBV3-2) and TRBJ2-7; D gene uncertain. Germline assignment: CDR1 LGHDT and CDR2 YNNKEL (reference sequence). Trimming shortened V by 0 bases and J by 0 bases, and 3 bases separated the two germline ends. The CDR3 length is 13 residues. The CDR3, as DNA: TGTGCCAGCAGCCAAGAAGGCTCCTACGAGCAGTACTTC. This sequence encodes CASSQEGSYEQYF.

The chain links TRBV5-1 to TRBJ1-2; D possibly corresponds to TRBD1 (5 bases). Deletions cut 4 bases from V and 6 bases from J, with 13 bases between. The CDR3 runs to 13 residues. Germline V gene lookup returns CDR1 SGHRS and CDR2 YFSETQ. The CDR3 nucleotides are TGCGCCAGCAGCCCTGCAGGGTCGGATGGCTACACCTTC. It codes for CASSPAGSDGYTF.

The chain employs TRBV11-2 and TRBJ1-1, with D maybe TRBD1 (5 bases). This CDR3 is built from 14 residues. Germline assignment: CDR1 SGHAT and CDR2 FQNNGV. V lost 0 bases and J 11 bases, leaving 16 bases between the germline ends. CDR3 loop: CASSLDPRGEFAFF. DNA of the CDR3: TGTGCCAGCAGCTTAGATCCACGAGGGGAATTCGCTTTCTTT.

The chain carries TRBV21-1 and TRBJ1-1. TRBV21-1 is noted as a pseudogene. CDR3 length: 12 residues. CDR3 region: CASEEGNTEAFF. CDR3 DNA sequence: TGTGCCAGCGAGGAAGGAAACACTGAAGCTTTCTTT.

The chain recombines TRBV6-1 with TRBJ1-2, with TRBD1 as a possible D gene (6 bases). CDR3 length: 15 residues. The V end lost 2 bases, the J end lost 4 bases, and 14 bases lay between the germline ends. Per germline, CDR1 MNHNS and CDR2 SASEGT. CDR3 DNA: TGTGCCAGCAGTGAATGGGGGCAGCCCCCCTATGGCTACACCTTC. Its protein is CASSEWGQPPYGYTF.

The chain combines TRBV3-1 (or the pseudogene TRBV3-2) with TRBJ2-7; 9 nucleotides match TRBD2. V lost 5 bases, J lost 4 bases, and 9 bases stayed unmatched. From germline, CDR1 is LGHDT and CDR2 YNNKEL (reference sequence). This CDR3 is built from 15 residues. CDR3 nucleotides: TGTGCCAGCAGCTTAGGTAGCGGGGGAAAATACGAGCAGTACTTC. Protein product: CASSLGSGGKYEQYF.

V gene TRBV2 combines with J gene TRBJ2-5, with D possibly matching TRBD1 (6 bases). V was cut by 6 bases and J by 3 bases, with 11 bases left in between. The germline V gene has CDR1 SNHLY and CDR2 FYNNEI. The CDR3 has 13 residues. The CDR3 sequence is CASRDTGKETQYF. Written as DNA, the CDR3 is TGTGCCAGCAGAGATACAGGGAAAGAGACCCAGTACTTC.